The entry below describes one TCR beta chain. This clonotype was picked up many times. Its antigen is not yet known. No much larger clone is present one base from it, and per-base qualities are unavailable. There are 12 amino acids in the CDR3, from cysteine to phenylalanine inclusive. Left in the record is the CDR3 DNA by itself, 36 bases read in frame from the first base. The germline V gene encodes CDR1 LNHDA and CDR2 SQIVND (reference sequence). The junction shows trimming of 5 bases on V and 8 bases on J, plus 12 bases between the germline ends. What this sample's treatment or condition label stands for: live attenuated yellow fever vaccine strain. A standard Ficoll-Paque protocol was used to isolate PBMCs from peripheral blood. CD4 and CD8 T-cell fractions were isolated with Dynabeads CD4 and CD8 positive selection kits. RNA was extracted with TriZol from bulk PBMCs, CD4 and CD8 fractions, and dextramer-positive and dextramer-negative fractions.

Synthesis of TCR cDNA relied on 5'RACE template switching, a step that introduced a universal primer site along with unique molecular identifiers. Priming of cDNA synthesis was performed from both the TCR alpha and TCR beta constant segments. Two PCR steps were used to amplify libraries, with sample barcodes and sequencing adapters being added in the second step. Sequencing of libraries was performed on Illumina HiSeq 2500 (2x100 bp) or NovaSeq (2x150 bp). As for the original processing: MIGEC was used to demultiplex reads and collapse the reads into UMI consensus sequences, and MiXCR was used for V(D)J alignment. Clonotypes responding to the vaccine were identified with edgeR on replicate PBMC samples, with the criteria of FDR below 0.01 and a log2 fold change above 5 up to day 15. Bulk clonotypes were assigned CD4 or CD8 identity according to which sequenced CD4 or CD8 repertoire held them at higher abundance. TCRdb reworked the public reads: Q25 trimming with fastp, MiXCR clone assembly, productive beta chains retained. For every CDR3 protein sequence, its rows merge into one entry that carries the most common genes and DNA. The V and J calls were not made by the authors but by TCRdb's processing. The table for this sample lists 150,000 or so distinct CDR3 sequences; 5% to 8% of them were counted only once. In total, the top ten clones hold approximately 0.59% of the sample.

The data were obtained in a study of T cells after yellow fever vaccination (dated by TCRdb to the late 2010s). Context from the whole study: The SMART-Seq v4 Ultra Low Input RNA kit was used to prepare libraries from fractions with low cell numbers. To follow T-cell clones before and after primary and booster YFV17D yellow fever vaccination, bulk TCR alpha and beta repertoires were sequenced over time. The cohort comprised two healthy male donors, one aged 18 to 29 and one aged 30 to 40 years. Blood was drawn at multiple timepoints before and after primary and secondary immunization, with bulk PBMC replicates and cell subsets isolated.

Results and caveats for the whole study, not just this receptor: A small fraction of clonotypes appeared in both the CD4 and CD8 compartments, likely as a result of convergent recombination. Compared with the primary T-cell response, the secondary T-cell response was weaker but faster, peaking on day 5 rather than day 15. The study included only two donors, which limits how far the findings can be generalized. Most clones expanded after primary vaccination were re-detected after the booster (almost 97% of CD4 and about 88% of CD8), suggesting broad memory maintenance. Computational filtering was required because FACS-sorted repertoires could contain abundant contaminating clonotypes from the bulk population.

The material sequenced was CD4+ T cells sorted from PBMCs, taken 10 days after the yellow fever booster vaccination. The chain is made from TRBV19 and TRBJ1-1, with no confident D gene call. This receptor was taken from a man aged 25-40 years who received the YFV17D yellow fever vaccine. The CDR3 region has the sequence CASSERQLEAFF. DNA sequence: TGTGCCAGTAGTGAGAGACAACTAGAAGCTTTCTTT.